This TCR beta chain originates from a study of cytomegalovirus exposure and HLA in healthy donors. Nominally healthy donors provided the samples, though records likely missed some immune exposures. Primers: 60 Vbeta forward and 13 Jbeta reverse. Produced via immunoSEQ multiplex PCR; TCRdb's table is partial and in-frame only. This sample has around 180,000 clones, with 80% to 90% found just once. CDR3 length equals 18 residues. V was shortened by 4 bases and J by 0 bases, with 19 bases between the two germline ends. The germline V gene has CDR1 SGHRS and CDR2 YFSETQ. The receptor was isolated from a male donor in good health and CMV-seronegative. This chain connects TRBV5-1 to TRBJ2-2, with a weak D call TRBD2 (6 bases). Sequenced: PBMCs. CDR3 DNA sequence: TGCGCCAGCAGCGGGTGGGAGCGGGCCGCTTCGAACACCGGGGAGCTGTTTTTT. Its translation is CASSGWERAASNTGELFF.